The 20 T cell receptor beta chains below come from one sample, sequenced in a study of OX40 agonist ivuxolimab in advanced cancers. Receptor libraries were prepared by the immunoSEQ multiplex PCR assay. Here the immuneACCESS table is served through TCRdb, limited to in-frame sequences with V and J called. Missing clones are a known gap in these copies; in checked studies unresolved V genes cover under half, and the rest lacks a known reason. For this sample the table gives around 53,000 clones, of which 85% were detected only once. The top ten clonotypes cover roughly 20% of the sample. The source material was CD4+ or CD8+ T cells sorted from blood, sampled in a trial of the OX40 agonist ivuxolimab. The receptors were sampled from an adult with an advanced solid tumor such as melanoma, head and neck, liver or kidney cancer.

This chain uses TRBV4-1 with TRBJ2-5; 8 bases fit TRBD2. With 3 bases clipped from V and 0 bases from J, the junction kept 6 bases outside the gene matches. CDR1 and CDR2 (germline): MGHRA, YSYEKL. This CDR3 has 16 amino acids. CDR3 region: CASSQTSEAHQETQYF. Written as DNA, the CDR3 is TGCGCCAGCAGCCAGACTAGCGAAGCTCACCAAGAGACCCAGTACTTC.

The CDR3: CASSGDKRLNYGYTF. In nucleotides, the CDR3 is TGTGCCAGCAGTGGGGACAAACGTCTTAACTATGGCTACACCTTC. The chain links TRBV28 to TRBJ1-2; D perhaps matches TRBD1 (6 bases). CDR3 size: 15 residues. Germline V gene data show CDR1 as MDHEN and CDR2 as SYDVKM. Trimming shortened V by 5 bases and J by 1 base, and 14 bases separated the two germline ends.

V usage is TRBV27 and J usage is TRBJ2-1; D unresolved. Germline loops: CDR1 MNHEY, CDR2 SMNVEV (reference sequence). V was clipped by 8 bases and J by 2 bases, with 16 bases between them. The CDR3 is 15 residues long. CDR3 residues: CASRYSDVAYNEQFF. In nucleotides, the CDR3 is TGTGCCAGCCGATACTCGGACGTAGCCTACAATGAGCAGTTCTTC.

The gene calls are TRBV28 and TRBJ1-1, with 9 bases aligning to TRBD1. Germline V gene data show CDR1 as MDHEN and CDR2 as SYDVKM. The ends lost 7 bases at V and 4 bases at J; junction bases unmatched: 7. The CDR3 covers 14 residues. CDR3 bases: TGTGCCAGCAACCCTGGGACAGGGACCACTGAAGCTTTCTTT. The encoded protein is CASNPGTGTTEAFF.

The chain is built from TRBV9 and TRBJ2-5, with D perhaps assigned TRBD1 or TRBD2 (5 bases each). This CDR3 contains 14 residues. Germline loops: CDR1 SGDLS, CDR2 YYNGEE. With 4 bases removed from V and 2 bases from J, the gap between germline ends came to 12 bases. CDR3: CASSPPRGQETQYF. Here the CDR3 DNA reads TGTGCCAGCAGCCCCCCGAGGGGACAAGAGACCCAGTACTTC.

The chain couples TRBV27 to TRBJ2-7; no definite D call. The CDR3 has 12 residues. The germline V gene encodes CDR1 MNHEY and CDR2 SMNVEV (reference sequence). Trimming left V 6 bases short and J 3 bases short, with 9 bases between. DNA of the CDR3: TGTGCCAGCAGGGGGTCCTACTACGAGCAGTACGTC. It translates to CASRGSYYEQYV.

V is TRBV5-6 and J is TRBJ1-5, with D unresolved. The CDR3 runs to 16 residues. Germline V gene data show CDR1 as SGHDT and CDR2 as YYEEEE. Trimming removed 6 bases from V and 7 bases from J, with 23 bases in between. CDR3 coding DNA: TGTGCCAGCACCAGTGCGAGGGCTGGTGCTGGACAGCCCCAGCATTTT. It translates to CASTSARAGAGQPQHF.

About this clone: The sample holds other DNA sequences that translate to the same CDR3. This sequence joins TRBV11-2 and TRBJ2-2; D is perhaps TRBD1 or TRBD2 (5 bases each). The germline V gene has CDR1 SGHAT and CDR2 FQNNGV. This CDR3 region has 14 residues. V lost 0 bases to trimming and J lost 7 bases, with 9 bases between them. As DNA, the CDR3 is TGTGCCAGCAGCTTAGATGAGGGGTTCGGGGAGCTGTTTTTT. Its translation is CASSLDEGFGELFF.

This clone was seen more than once but under ten times. The chain links TRBV19 to TRBJ1-2; 9 nucleotides align to TRBD1. CDR3 length equals 15 residues. Per the germline V gene, CDR1 is LNHDA and CDR2 is SQIVND (reference sequence). Trimming removed 6 bases from V and 8 bases from J; junction bases left unmatched: 13. CDR3 sequence reads: CASSPRGDRAVGYTF. The CDR3, as DNA: TGTGCCAGTAGCCCCCGGGGGGACAGGGCGGTCGGCTACACCTTC. Full variable domain (remainder filled in from reference TRBV19 and TRBJ1-2): DGGITQSPKYLFRKEGQNVTLSCEQNLNHDAMYWYRQDPGQGLRLIYYSQIVNDFQKGDIAEGYSVSREKKESFPLTVTSAQKNPTAFYLCASSPRGDRAVGYTFGSGTRLTVV.

The CDR3 nucleotides read TGTGCCAGCAGTTTCGGGGGGCGCGACACTGAAGCTTTCTTT. This translates into CASSFGGRDTEAFF. The V and J genes are TRBV27 and TRBJ1-1, with D possibly being TRBD1 (6 bases). Trimming left V 3 bases short and J 3 bases short, with 11 bases between. From germline, CDR1 is MNHEY and CDR2 SMNVEV (reference sequence). CDR3 size: 14 residues.

V gene TRBV4-1 combines with J gene TRBJ2-3; D is undetermined. CDR3 size: 13 residues. V lost 0 bases, J lost 4 bases, and 5 bases lay in between. Germline-derived CDR1 and CDR2 are MGHRA and YSYEKL. In DNA form, the CDR3 reads TGCGCCAGCAGCCAAGATCATCCAGATACGCAGTATTTT. Its protein product is CASSQDHPDTQYF.

This clone was recorded many times. This chain joins TRBV5-4 and TRBJ1-6, with 10 nucleotides matching TRBD1. Germline V gives CDR1 SGHNT, CDR2 YYREEE (reference sequence). The length of the CDR3 is 16 residues. Trimming took 4 bases from V and 6 from J; bases not matched to a gene: 7. CDR3 in amino acids: CASSAGQGRRNSPLHF. CDR3 sequence (DNA): TGTGCCAGCAGCGCGGGACAGGGGCGACGTAATTCACCCCTCCACTTT.

This rearrangement joins TRBV11-2 to TRBJ2-7; no clear D. CDR3 length equals 12 residues. Germline CDR1 SGHAT, CDR2 FQNNGV. V was pared by 1 base and J by 6 bases, with 7 bases between. CDR3 loop: CASSLAYVEQYF. The CDR3 nucleotides read TGTGCCAGCAGCTTAGCTTATGTCGAGCAGTACTTC.

J is TRBJ2-7 and V is TRBV10-2; weak D call: TRBD1 (6 bases). Germline CDR1 is WSHSY and CDR2 is SAAADI. The CDR3 runs to 14 residues. With 6 bases removed from V and 0 bases from J, the gap between germline ends came to 12 bases. CDR3 residues: CASSYRELSYEQYF. CDR3 sequence (DNA): TGCGCCAGCAGCTACAGGGAGCTCTCCTACGAGCAGTACTTC.

J is TRBJ2-7 and V is TRBV5-1; the match to TRBD1 covers 8 bases. Germline V CDR1 and CDR2: SGHRS, YFSETQ. J gave up 4 bases and V 0 bases, and 6 bases lay outside the gene matches. This CDR3 is built from 15 residues. The CDR3 here is CASSLVPGGLYEQYF. CDR3 in DNA: TGCGCCAGCAGCTTGGTGCCAGGGGGCCTATACGAGCAGTACTTC.

The V call is TRBV7-9, the J call TRBJ1-5; TRBD1 matches at 7 bases. Trimming removed 5 bases from V and 2 bases from J; junction bases left unmatched: 9. This CDR3 region has 16 residues. The germline V gene has CDR1 SEHNR and CDR2 FQNEAQ (reference sequence). The DNA of the CDR3 is TGTGCCAGCAGCCCACAGGGGTATATAGGCAATCAGCCCCAGCATTTT. It translates to CASSPQGYIGNQPQHF.

The chain uses TRBV27 and TRBJ2-1; no clear D. Germline CDR1 and CDR2: MNHEY and SMNVEV (reference sequence). The CDR3 extends over 12 amino acids. The CDR3 DNA sequence: TGTGGGTCCGGGCTCGAGCGCAATGAGCAGTTCTTC. It codes for CGSGLERNEQFF.

The chain is built from TRBV9 and TRBJ2-7; 8 bases map to TRBD1. The V gene end was trimmed by 4 bases and the J gene end by 5 bases; junction bases not matched to a gene: 11. The CDR3 totals 15 residues. Germline assignment: CDR1 SGDLS and CDR2 YYNGEE. CDR3 amino acids: CASSQNQGAFDEQYF. CDR3 DNA: TGTGCCAGCAGCCAAAATCAGGGGGCTTTTGACGAGCAGTACTTC.

This CDR3 reads CASSTANEQFF. The DNA for the CDR3 is TGCGCCAGCAGCACGGCCAATGAGCAGTTCTTC. The rearrangement links TRBV5-1 to TRBJ2-1; D gene unclear. Between the trimmed V and J ends, which lost 4 bases and 6 bases, there was a span of 5 bases. Germline values: CDR1 SGHRS, CDR2 YFSETQ. The length of the CDR3 is 11 residues.

The rearrangement uses TRBV27 and TRBJ2-7; perhaps TRBD1 as D (6 bases). V lost 2 bases, J lost 6 bases, and 11 bases lay in between. Germline CDR1 MNHEY, CDR2 SMNVEV (reference sequence). The CDR3 loop spans 13 amino acids. The CDR3, as DNA: TGTGCCAGCAGTTTAAGTATGGGGGCCGAGCAGTACTTC. This encodes CASSLSMGAEQYF.